The rows below give T cell receptor beta chains drawn from one sample of a study of identical twins. TCRdb analysed the 5' RACE reads with MiXCR anew, one entry per CDR3 protein. Seen here are some 570,000 distinct CDR3 sequences, about a fifth observed once, and the top ten hold 0.48%. A further study also used this sample, focusing on yellow fever vaccine responses in identical twins.

The sequenced sample consisted of CD4+ T cells sorted from blood. Receptors originate from a woman younger than 30 in good health. The CDR3 runs from the conserved cysteine through the conserved F or W. The order of the fields is V gene, J gene, D gene, clone size, CDR3 protein, CDR3 DNA. A D gene is named only where the DNA matches it firmly. Clone size is stated in some rows and not others, as once, few, many or a class when expanded.

>TRBV7-2|TRBJ1-6|NA|NA
CASSPNRVSYNSPLHF
TGTGCCAGCAGCCCAAACAGGGTCTCCTATAATTCACCCCTCCACTTT
>TRBV12-3/TRBV12-4|TRBJ1-2|TRBD1|many
CASSLTGQGGGNGYTF
TGTGCCAGCAGTTTGACCGGACAGGGTGGAGGAAATGGCTACACCTTC
>TRBV10-3|TRBJ2-7|TRBD2|NA
CAIGLAGGNEQYF
TGTGCCATCGGACTAGCGGGAGGTAACGAGCAGTACTTC
>TRBV24-1|TRBJ2-5|NA|NA
CATSETSWETQYF
TGTGCCACCAGTGAAACTAGCTGGGAGACCCAGTACTTC
>TRBV4-1|TRBJ2-1|TRBD1|NA
CASSQGDRGGEQFF
TGCGCCAGCAGCCAAGGGGACAGGGGAGGTGAGCAGTTCTTC
>TRBV9|TRBJ2-1|NA|NA
CASSVEAGPNNEQFF
TGTGCCAGCAGCGTAGAGGCAGGGCCTAACAATGAGCAGTTCTTC
>TRBV18|TRBJ2-1|NA|NA
CASSPPTNEQFF
TGTGCCAGCTCACCACCTACCAATGAGCAGTTCTTC
>TRBV7-9|TRBJ2-7|NA|few
CASSLDRDIHEQYF
TGTGCCAGCAGCTTAGACAGGGACATCCACGAGCAGTACTTC
>TRBV28|TRBJ2-2|NA|few
CASSLFGLGTGELFF
TGTGCCAGCAGTTTATTCGGTCTCGGCACCGGGGAGCTGTTTTTT
>TRBV6-5|TRBJ2-7|NA|NA
CASSYSGQRDKPYEQYF
TGTGCCAGCAGTTACTCGGGTCAGCGGGACAAACCCTACGAGCAGTACTTC
>TRBV29-1|TRBJ2-5|NA|few
CSTTRGYETQYF
TGCAGCACGACCAGGGGTTATGAGACCCAGTACTTC
>TRBV15|TRBJ1-3|NA|NA
CATSRDAAGVGNTIYF
TGTGCCACCAGCAGAGATGCGGCAGGGGTTGGAAACACCATATATTTT
>TRBV19|TRBJ1-2|TRBD1|NA
CASNAGQGYGYTF
TGTGCCAGTAACGCGGGACAGGGCTATGGCTACACCTTC
>TRBV24-1|TRBJ2-2|TRBD2|few
CATSDPGLAGARTGELFF
TGTGCCACCAGTGATCCAGGACTAGCGGGGGCGCGCACCGGGGAGCTGTTTTTT
>TRBV12-3/TRBV12-4|TRBJ1-6|NA|NA
CASSLLTGANYDSPLHF
TGTGCCAGCAGTTTACTAACGGGGGCTAACTATGATTCACCCCTCCACTTT
>TRBV24-1|TRBJ2-1|TRBD2|NA
CATSDFRLAENEQFF
TGTGCCACCAGTGATTTTCGACTAGCGGAAAATGAGCAGTTCTTC
>TRBV3-1|TRBJ2-1|TRBD2|NA
CASSPYLLAGAYNEQFF
TGTGCCAGCAGCCCCTACTTGCTAGCGGGAGCGTACAATGAGCAGTTCTTC
>TRBV4-1|TRBJ2-1|NA|NA
CASSQYPAGAGSEQFF
TGCGCCAGCAGCCAATATCCGGCCGGGGCAGGTAGTGAGCAGTTCTTC
>TRBV3-1|TRBJ2-7|NA|NA
CASSQVAFLEQYF
TGTGCCAGCAGCCAAGTAGCATTCTTGGAGCAGTACTTC
>TRBV18|TRBJ1-1|NA|NA
CASSPRGAMNTEAFF
TGTGCCAGCTCACCAAGGGGGGCGATGAACACTGAAGCTTTCTTT
>TRBV4-1|TRBJ1-1|NA|NA
CASSQVGRAFTEAFF
TGCGCCAGCAGCCAAGTCGGCAGGGCCTTCACTGAAGCTTTCTTT
>TRBV6-1|TRBJ1-1|NA|NA
CASSSQANTEAFF
TGTGCCAGCAGTAGCCAGGCCAACACTGAAGCTTTCTTT
>TRBV12-3/TRBV12-4|TRBJ1-5|NA|few
CASSFHSGPQHF
TGTGCCAGCAGTTTTCATTCCGGACCCCAGCATTTT
>TRBV5-6|TRBJ2-2|NA|NA
CASSSSGWDGELFF
TGTGCCAGCAGCAGCAGTGGATGGGACGGGGAGCTGTTTTTT
>TRBV18|TRBJ1-1|NA|NA
CASSPWGNMNTEAFF
TGTGCCAGCTCACCATGGGGAAATATGAACACTGAAGCTTTCTTT
>TRBV5-1|TRBJ2-4|NA|few
CASRPGQPTDIQYF
TGCGCCAGCAGACCAGGACAGCCAACGGACATTCAGTACTTC
>TRBV19|TRBJ2-6|NA|few
CASSIDSGANVLTF
TGTGCCAGTAGTATTGACTCTGGGGCCAACGTCCTGACTTTC
>TRBV27|TRBJ2-1|TRBD2|NA
CASSPTSGGVWEQFF
TGTGCCAGCAGTCCGACTAGCGGGGGGGTCTGGGAGCAGTTCTTC
>TRBV10-3|TRBJ2-1|TRBD2|few
CAISDFVNVGVFGGSYNEQFF
TGTGCCATCAGTGATTTTGTAAATGTGGGTGTATTTGGCGGGAGCTACAATGAGCAGTTCTTC
>TRBV19|TRBJ2-2|NA|few
CASSMLQNTGELFF
TGTGCCAGTAGTATGCTACAGAACACCGGGGAGCTGTTTTTT
>TRBV7-9|TRBJ2-1|TRBD1|NA
CASSLGGQRYNEQFF
TGTGCCAGCAGCTTAGGGGGACAGAGATACAATGAGCAGTTCTTC
>TRBV16|TRBJ1-5|TRBD1|few
CASSLTGVWGQPQHF
TGTGCCAGCAGCCTGACAGGGGTCTGGGGTCAGCCCCAGCATTTT
>TRBV7-8|TRBJ1-1|NA|few
CASSYRTENTEAFF
TGTGCCAGCAGCTATAGGACAGAGAACACTGAAGCTTTCTTT
>TRBV7-2|TRBJ2-2|TRBD2|NA
CASSLHGTSGMELFF
TGTGCCAGCAGCTTACATGGGACTAGCGGGATGGAGTTGTTTTTT
>TRBV5-5|TRBJ1-5|NA|NA
CASSLTYSNQPQHF
TGTGCCAGCAGCTTAACTTATAGCAATCAGCCCCAGCATTTT
>TRBV5-5|TRBJ2-1|TRBD1|NA
CASSGPGQGYEQFF
TGTGCCAGCAGCGGACCGGGACAGGGGTATGAGCAGTTCTTC
>TRBV7-8|TRBJ2-3|NA|NA
CASSLVTFTDTQYF
TGTGCCAGCAGCTTAGTAACGTTCACAGATACGCAGTATTTT
>TRBV11-2|TRBJ1-4|NA|few
CASSKGQWGEKLFF
TGTGCCAGCAGCAAAGGACAGTGGGGAGAAAAACTGTTTTTT
>TRBV27|TRBJ2-1|TRBD1|NA
CASSLPGTGGPNEQFF
TGTGCCAGCAGTTTACCCGGGACAGGGGGCCCCAATGAGCAGTTCTTC
>TRBV3-1|TRBJ1-1|NA|few
CASSRAGTNTEAFF
TGTGCCAGCAGCCGGGCAGGGACTAACACTGAAGCTTTCTTT
>TRBV27|TRBJ1-1|TRBD1|NA
CASSPWDRVNTEAFF
TGTGCCAGCAGTCCCTGGGACAGGGTGAACACTGAAGCTTTCTTT
>TRBV6-2/TRBV6-3|TRBJ2-2|NA|few
CASRPSIGGLNTGELFF
TGTGCCAGCAGACCATCTATCGGGGGACTTAACACCGGGGAGCTGTTTTTT
>TRBV10-3|TRBJ2-1|NA|NA
CAISESTRFGEQFF
TGTGCCATCAGTGAGTCTACTAGGTTCGGTGAGCAGTTCTTC
>TRBV3-1|TRBJ2-2|NA|NA
CASSLRDRSTGELFF
TGTGCCAGCAGCCTCAGGGATCGGAGCACCGGGGAGCTGTTTTTT
>TRBV9|TRBJ2-1|TRBD2|NA
CASSVVGGAGVWDEQFF
TGTGCCAGCAGCGTAGTCGGGGGGGCGGGAGTCTGGGATGAGCAGTTCTTC
>TRBV4-1|TRBJ1-2|NA|NA
CASSLKDSNYGYTF
TGCGCCAGCAGCCTCAAGGACAGTAACTATGGCTACACCTTC
>TRBV15|TRBJ2-1|NA|NA
CATRYGGGNEQFF
TGTGCCACCAGGTACGGGGGCGGGAATGAGCAGTTCTTC
>TRBV12-3/TRBV12-4|TRBJ2-1|NA|few
CASRIGRSSYNEQFF
TGTGCCAGCAGGATCGGCAGGAGCTCCTACAATGAGCAGTTCTTC
>TRBV18|TRBJ2-3|NA|NA
CASSPRRGNPPLIAAQYF
TGTGCCAGCTCACCCAGAAGGGGAAACCCACCCCTGATCGCGGCGCAGTATTTT
>TRBV6-1|TRBJ2-1|TRBD2|few
CASSKLSGPYNEQFF
TGTGCCAGCAGTAAACTTAGCGGGCCCTACAATGAGCAGTTCTTC
>TRBV12-3/TRBV12-4|TRBJ2-1|NA|few
CASSFGQGLGNEQFF
TGTGCCAGCAGTTTTGGCCAGGGGTTAGGCAATGAGCAGTTCTTC
>TRBV7-9|TRBJ2-5|NA|NA
CASQLMQGSETQYF
TGTGCCAGCCAGCTTATGCAGGGTAGTGAGACCCAGTACTTC
>TRBV27|TRBJ2-6|NA|few
CASSPTRSANVLTF
TGTGCCAGCAGTCCGACCCGTTCCGCCAACGTCCTGACTTTC
>TRBV5-1|TRBJ2-2|NA|NA
CASSLVGTPNTGELFF
TGCGCCAGCAGCTTGGTCGGGACTCCGAACACCGGGGAGCTGTTTTTT
>TRBV12-3/TRBV12-4|TRBJ2-7|NA|NA
CASSPRQLTLSSYEQYF
TGTGCCAGCAGTCCGCGACAGCTTACTTTAAGCTCCTACGAGCAGTACTTC
>TRBV5-6|TRBJ1-1|NA|few
CASSLVSSGTAEEAFF
TGTGCCAGCAGCTTAGTCTCCTCCGGGACGGCCGAGGAAGCTTTCTTT
>TRBV2|TRBJ2-7|NA|NA
CASSARVEQYF
TGTGCCAGCAGTGCCCGAGTCGAGCAGTACTTC
>TRBV5-1|TRBJ2-3|NA|NA
CASSLAAKIGTDTQYF
TGCGCCAGCAGCTTGGCTGCTAAAATAGGGACAGATACGCAGTATTTT